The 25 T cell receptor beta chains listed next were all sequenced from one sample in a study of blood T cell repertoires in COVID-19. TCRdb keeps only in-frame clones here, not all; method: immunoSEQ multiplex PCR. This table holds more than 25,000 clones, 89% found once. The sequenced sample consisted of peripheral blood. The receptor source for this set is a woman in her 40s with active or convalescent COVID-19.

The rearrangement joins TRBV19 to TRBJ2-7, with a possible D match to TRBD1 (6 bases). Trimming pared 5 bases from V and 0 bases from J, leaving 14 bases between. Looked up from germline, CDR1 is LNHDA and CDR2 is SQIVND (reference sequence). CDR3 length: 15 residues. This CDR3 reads CASSSPGARSYEQYF. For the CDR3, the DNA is TGTGCCAGTAGTTCCCCAGGGGCCCGCTCCTACGAGCAGTACTTC.

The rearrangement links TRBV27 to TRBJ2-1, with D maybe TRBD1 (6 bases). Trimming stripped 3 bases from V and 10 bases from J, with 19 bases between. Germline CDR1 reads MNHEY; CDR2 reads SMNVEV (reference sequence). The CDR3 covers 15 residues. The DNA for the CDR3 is TGTGCCAGCAGTTTGCCGAGCTCAGGGGTCGGGGAGCAGTTCTTC. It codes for CASSLPSSGVGEQFF.

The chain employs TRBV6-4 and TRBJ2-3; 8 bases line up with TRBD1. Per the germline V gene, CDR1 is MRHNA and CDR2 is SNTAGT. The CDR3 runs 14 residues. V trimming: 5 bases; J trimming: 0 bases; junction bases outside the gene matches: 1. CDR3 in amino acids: CASSRQGSTDTQYF. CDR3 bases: TGTGCCAGCAGTCGACAGGGGAGCACAGATACGCAGTATTTT.

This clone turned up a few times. CDR3 in DNA: TGTGCCAGCCGATGGGGCAGAGCTAACTATGGCTACACCTTC. Amino acids: CASRWGRANYGYTF. This chain uses TRBV28 with TRBJ1-2, with D tentatively TRBD1 (5 bases). This CDR3 has 14 amino acids. The germline V gene encodes CDR1 MDHEN and CDR2 SYDVKM. V was cut by 8 bases and J by 0 bases, with 13 bases left in between.

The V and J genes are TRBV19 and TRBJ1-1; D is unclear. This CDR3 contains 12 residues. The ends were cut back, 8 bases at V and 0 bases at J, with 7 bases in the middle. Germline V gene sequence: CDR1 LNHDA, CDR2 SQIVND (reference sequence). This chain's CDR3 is CASGLLNTEAFF. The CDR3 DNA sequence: TGTGCCAGTGGCCTCTTGAACACTGAAGCTTTCTTT.

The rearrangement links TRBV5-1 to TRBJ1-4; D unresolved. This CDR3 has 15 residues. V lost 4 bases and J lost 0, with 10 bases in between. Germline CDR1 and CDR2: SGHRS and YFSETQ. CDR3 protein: CASSVDFTTNEKLFF. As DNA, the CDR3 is TGCGCCAGCAGCGTGGACTTTACAACTAATGAAAAACTGTTTTTT.

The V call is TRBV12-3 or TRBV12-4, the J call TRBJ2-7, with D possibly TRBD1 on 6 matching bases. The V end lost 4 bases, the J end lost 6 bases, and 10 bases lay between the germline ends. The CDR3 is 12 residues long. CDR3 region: CASSSTGFEQYF. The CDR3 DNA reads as TGTGCCAGCAGTTCCACAGGGTTCGAGCAGTACTTC.

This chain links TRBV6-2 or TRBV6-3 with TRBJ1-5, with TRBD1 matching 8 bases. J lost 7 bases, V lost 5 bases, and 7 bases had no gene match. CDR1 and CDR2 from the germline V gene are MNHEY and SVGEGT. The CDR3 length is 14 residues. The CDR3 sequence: CASSDGQGYQPQHF. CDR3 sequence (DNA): TGTGCCAGCAGTGACGGACAGGGATACCAGCCCCAGCATTTT.

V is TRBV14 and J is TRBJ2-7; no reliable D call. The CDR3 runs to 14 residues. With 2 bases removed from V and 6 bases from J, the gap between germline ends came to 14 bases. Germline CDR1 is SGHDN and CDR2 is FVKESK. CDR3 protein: CASSQSSPLSEQYF. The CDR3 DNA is TGTGCCAGCAGCCAATCGTCCCCCCTCTCCGAGCAGTACTTC.

The DNA of the CDR3 is TGTGCCAGCCGACAGGGGCCCTTCACAGATACGCAGTATTTT. As protein: CASRQGPFTDTQYF. V and J are TRBV6-4 and TRBJ2-3; 8 bases align to TRBD1. Germline values: CDR1 MRHNA, CDR2 SNTAGT. With 8 bases clipped from V and 2 bases from J, the junction kept 6 bases outside the gene matches. This CDR3 has 14 residues.

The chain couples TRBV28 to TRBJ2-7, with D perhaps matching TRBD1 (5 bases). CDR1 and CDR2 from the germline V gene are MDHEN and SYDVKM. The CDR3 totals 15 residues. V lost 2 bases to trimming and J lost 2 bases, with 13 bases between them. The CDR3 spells CASSLRQGGTYEQYF. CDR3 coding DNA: TGTGCCAGCAGTTTACGCCAGGGTGGAACCTACGAGCAGTACTTC.

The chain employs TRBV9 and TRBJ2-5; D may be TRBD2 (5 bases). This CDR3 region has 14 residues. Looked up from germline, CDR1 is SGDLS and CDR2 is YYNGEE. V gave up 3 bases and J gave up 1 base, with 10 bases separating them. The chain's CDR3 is CASSALSAQETQYF. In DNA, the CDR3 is TGTGCCAGCAGCGCCCTTAGCGCCCAAGAGACCCAGTACTTC. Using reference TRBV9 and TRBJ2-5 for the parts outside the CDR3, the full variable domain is DSGVTQTPKHLITATGQRVTLRCSPRSGDLSVYWYQQSLDQGLQFLIQYYNGEERAKGNILERFSAQQFPDLHSELNLSSLELGDSALYFCASSALSAQETQYFGPGTRLLVL.

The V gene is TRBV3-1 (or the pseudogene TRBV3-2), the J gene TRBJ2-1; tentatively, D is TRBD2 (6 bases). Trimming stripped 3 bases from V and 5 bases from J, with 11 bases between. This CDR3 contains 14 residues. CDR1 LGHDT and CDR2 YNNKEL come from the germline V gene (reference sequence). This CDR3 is CASSHSGGNNEQFF. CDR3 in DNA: TGTGCCAGCAGCCACAGTGGGGGGAACAATGAGCAGTTCTTC.

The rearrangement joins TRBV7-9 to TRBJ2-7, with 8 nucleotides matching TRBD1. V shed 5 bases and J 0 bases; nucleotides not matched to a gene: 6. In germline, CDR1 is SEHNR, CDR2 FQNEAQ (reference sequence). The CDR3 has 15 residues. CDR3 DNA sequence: TGTGCCAGCAGCCCCCGGGACAGGACCTCCTACGAGCAGTACTTC. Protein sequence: CASSPRDRTSYEQYF.

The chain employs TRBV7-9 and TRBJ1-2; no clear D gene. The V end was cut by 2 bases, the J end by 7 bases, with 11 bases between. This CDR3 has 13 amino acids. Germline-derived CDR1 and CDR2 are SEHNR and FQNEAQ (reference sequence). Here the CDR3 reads CASSLMGVPGYTF. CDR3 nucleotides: TGTGCCAGCAGCTTAATGGGCGTTCCTGGCTACACCTTC.

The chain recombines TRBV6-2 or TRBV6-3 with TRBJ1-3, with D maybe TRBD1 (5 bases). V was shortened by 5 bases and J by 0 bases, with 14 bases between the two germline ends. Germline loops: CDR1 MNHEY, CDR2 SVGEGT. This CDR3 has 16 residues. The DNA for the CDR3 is TGTGCCAGCAGTCCGCGACAGTCAAGCTCTGGAAACACCATATATTTT. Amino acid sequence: CASSPRQSSSGNTIYF.

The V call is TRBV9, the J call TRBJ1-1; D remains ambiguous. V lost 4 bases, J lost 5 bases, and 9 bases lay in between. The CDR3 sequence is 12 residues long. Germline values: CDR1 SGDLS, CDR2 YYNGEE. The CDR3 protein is CASSPTMTEAFF. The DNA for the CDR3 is TGTGCCAGCAGCCCCACTATGACTGAAGCTTTCTTT.

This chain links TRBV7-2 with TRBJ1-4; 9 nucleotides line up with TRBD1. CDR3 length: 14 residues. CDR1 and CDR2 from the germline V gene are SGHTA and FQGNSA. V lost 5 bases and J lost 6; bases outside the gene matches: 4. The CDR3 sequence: CASSLRDRDEKLFF. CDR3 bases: TGTGCCAGCAGCCTCCGGGACAGGGATGAAAAACTGTTTTTT.

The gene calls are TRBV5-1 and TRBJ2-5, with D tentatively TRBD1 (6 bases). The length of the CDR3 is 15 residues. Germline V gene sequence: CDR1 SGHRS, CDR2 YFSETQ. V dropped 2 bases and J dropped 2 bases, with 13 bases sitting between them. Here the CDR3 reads CASSFSGTTQETQYF. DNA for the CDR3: TGCGCCAGCAGCTTCTCCGGGACAACACAAGAGACCCAGTACTTC.

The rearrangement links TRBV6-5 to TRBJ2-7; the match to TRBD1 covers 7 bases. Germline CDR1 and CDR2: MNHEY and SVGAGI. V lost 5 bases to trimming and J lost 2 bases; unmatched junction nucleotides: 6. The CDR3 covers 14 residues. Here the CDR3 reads CASSKGAETYEQYF. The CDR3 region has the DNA TGTGCCAGCAGTAAGGGGGCAGAGACCTACGAGCAGTACTTC.

CDR3 coding DNA: TGTGCCAGCAGTTTCAGCGGGCCCCAAGAGACCCAGTACTTC. Its translation: CASSFSGPQETQYF. The J gene is TRBJ2-5, the V gene TRBV7-3, with D perhaps TRBD2 (6 bases). This CDR3 comprises 14 residues. V was trimmed by 6 bases and J by 1 base, leaving 12 bases between them. Germline V lookup: CDR1 SGHTA, CDR2 FQGTGA.

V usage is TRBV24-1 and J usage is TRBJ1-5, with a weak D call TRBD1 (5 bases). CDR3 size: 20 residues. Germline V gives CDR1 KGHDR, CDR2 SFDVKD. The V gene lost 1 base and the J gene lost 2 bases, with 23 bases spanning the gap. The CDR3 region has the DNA TGTGCCACCAGTGATTTCGATACAGGCCGAGGATATATTGGCAATCAGCCCCAGCATTTT. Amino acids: CATSDFDTGRGYIGNQPQHF.

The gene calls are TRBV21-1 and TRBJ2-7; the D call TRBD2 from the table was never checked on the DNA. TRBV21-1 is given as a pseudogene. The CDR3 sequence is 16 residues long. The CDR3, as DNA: TGTGCCAGCAGCAAGGGGACTAGCGGGGAAGTACGAGGGGAGTACTTC. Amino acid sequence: CASSKGTSGEVRGEYF.

The chain's CDR3 is CASSLEGYNTEAFF. The CDR3 region has the DNA TGTGCCAGCAGCTTGGAGGGGTACAACACTGAAGCTTTCTTT. This chain uses TRBV7-9 with TRBJ1-1; D is perhaps TRBD1 (5 bases). The CDR3 extends over 14 amino acids. Germline assignment: CDR1 SEHNR and CDR2 FQNEAQ (reference sequence). The V end was cut by 3 bases, the J end by 2 bases, with 10 bases between.

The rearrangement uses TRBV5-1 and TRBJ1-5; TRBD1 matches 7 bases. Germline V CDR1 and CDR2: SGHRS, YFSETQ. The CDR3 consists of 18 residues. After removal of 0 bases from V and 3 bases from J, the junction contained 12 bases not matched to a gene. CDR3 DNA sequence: TGCGCCAGCAGCTTGGGGGCCCTTGCCGGGACAGTCAATCAGCCCCAGCATTTT. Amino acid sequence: CASSLGALAGTVNQPQHF.